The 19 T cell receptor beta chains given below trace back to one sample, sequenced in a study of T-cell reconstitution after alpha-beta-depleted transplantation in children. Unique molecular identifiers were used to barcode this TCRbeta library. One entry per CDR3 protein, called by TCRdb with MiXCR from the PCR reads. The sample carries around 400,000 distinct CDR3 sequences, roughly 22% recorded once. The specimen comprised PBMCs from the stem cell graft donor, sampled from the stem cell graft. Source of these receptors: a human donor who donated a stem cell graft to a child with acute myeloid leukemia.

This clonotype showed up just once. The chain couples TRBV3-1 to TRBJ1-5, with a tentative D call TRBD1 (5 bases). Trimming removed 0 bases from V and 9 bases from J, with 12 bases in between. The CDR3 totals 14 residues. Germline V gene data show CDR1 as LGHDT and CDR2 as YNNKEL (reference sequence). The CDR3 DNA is TGTGCCAGCAGCCAAGATGGGGGAGGGAGGCCCCAGCATTTT. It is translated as CASSQDGGGRPQHF.

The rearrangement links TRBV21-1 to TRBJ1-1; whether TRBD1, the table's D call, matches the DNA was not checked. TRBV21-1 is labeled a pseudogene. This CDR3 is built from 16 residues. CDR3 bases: TGTGCCAGCAGCAAAGCGCTAGGACACTCGAACACTGAAGCTTTCTTT. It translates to CASSKALGHSNTEAFF.

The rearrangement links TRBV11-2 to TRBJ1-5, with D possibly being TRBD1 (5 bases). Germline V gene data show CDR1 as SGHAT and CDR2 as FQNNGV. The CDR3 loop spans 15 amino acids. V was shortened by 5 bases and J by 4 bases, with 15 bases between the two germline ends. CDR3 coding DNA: TGTGCCAGCAGCCTTGGGCCAGGGCCTAATCAGCCCCAGCATTTT. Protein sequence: CASSLGPGPNQPQHF.

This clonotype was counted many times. CDR3 amino acids: CASSGTGDTGELFF. The CDR3 DNA follows: TGTGCCAGCAGTGGGACAGGGGACACCGGGGAGCTGTTTTTT. V gene TRBV6-4 combines with J gene TRBJ2-2; TRBD1 aligns across 9 bases. V lost 4 bases and J lost 3; bases outside the gene matches: 0. The CDR3 is made up of 14 amino acids. Germline V CDR1 and CDR2: MRHNA, SNTAGT.

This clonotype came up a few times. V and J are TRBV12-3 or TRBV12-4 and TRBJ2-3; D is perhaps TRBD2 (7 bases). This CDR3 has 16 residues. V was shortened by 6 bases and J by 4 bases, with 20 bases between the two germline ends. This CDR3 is CASSPSRTGGPDTQYF. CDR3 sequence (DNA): TGTGCCAGCAGCCCATCCCGGACCGGGGGGCCAGATACGCAGTATTTT.

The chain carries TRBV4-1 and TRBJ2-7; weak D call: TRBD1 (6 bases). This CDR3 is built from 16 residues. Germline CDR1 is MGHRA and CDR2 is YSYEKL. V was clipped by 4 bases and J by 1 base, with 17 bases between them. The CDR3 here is CASSPSSGTPSYEQYF. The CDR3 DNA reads TGCGCCAGCAGCCCGTCCTCCGGGACACCTTCCTACGAGCAGTACTTC.

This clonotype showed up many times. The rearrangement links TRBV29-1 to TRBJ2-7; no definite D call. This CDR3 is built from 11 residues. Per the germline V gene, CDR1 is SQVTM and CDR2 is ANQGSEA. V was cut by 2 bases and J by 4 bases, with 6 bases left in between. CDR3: CSVEQAYEQYF. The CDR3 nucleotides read TGCAGCGTTGAACAGGCTTACGAGCAGTACTTC.

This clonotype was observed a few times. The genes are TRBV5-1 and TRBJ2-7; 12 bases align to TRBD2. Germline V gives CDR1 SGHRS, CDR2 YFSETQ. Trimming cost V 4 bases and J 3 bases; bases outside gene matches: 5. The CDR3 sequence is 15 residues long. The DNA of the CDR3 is TGCGCCAGCAGCACAGGGACTAGCGGGCTCTACGAGCAGTACTTC. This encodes CASSTGTSGLYEQYF.

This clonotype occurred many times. Here the CDR3 DNA reads TGTGCCACCGGAGTAGGGACCAACACCGGGGAGCTGTTTTTT. Translating it yields CATGVGTNTGELFF. The chain recombines TRBV10-3 with TRBJ2-2; D could derive from TRBD1 or TRBD2 (5 bases each). Germline CDR1 ENHRY, CDR2 SYGVKD. Trimming removed 10 bases from V and 2 bases from J, with 14 bases in between. The CDR3 runs 14 residues.

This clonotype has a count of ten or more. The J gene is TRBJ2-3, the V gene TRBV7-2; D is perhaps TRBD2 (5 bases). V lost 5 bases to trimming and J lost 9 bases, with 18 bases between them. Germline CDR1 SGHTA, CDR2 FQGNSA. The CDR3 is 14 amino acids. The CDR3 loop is CASSQDPSTRTQYF. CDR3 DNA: TGTGCCAGCAGCCAAGACCCTAGTACTAGGACGCAGTATTTT.

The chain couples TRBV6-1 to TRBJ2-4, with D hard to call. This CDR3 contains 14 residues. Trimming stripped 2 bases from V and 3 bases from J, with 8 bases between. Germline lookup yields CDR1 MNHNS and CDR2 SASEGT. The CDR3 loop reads CASSELVGKNIQYF. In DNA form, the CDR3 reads TGTGCCAGCAGTGAACTAGTGGGCAAAAACATTCAGTACTTC.

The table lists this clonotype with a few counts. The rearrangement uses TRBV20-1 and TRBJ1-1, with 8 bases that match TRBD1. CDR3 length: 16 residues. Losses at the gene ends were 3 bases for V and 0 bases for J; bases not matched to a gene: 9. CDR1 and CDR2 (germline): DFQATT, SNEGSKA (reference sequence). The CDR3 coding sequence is TGCAGTGCTAGTTCCCGGACAGGGCGGGTGAACACTGAAGCTTTCTTT. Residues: CSASSRTGRVNTEAFF.

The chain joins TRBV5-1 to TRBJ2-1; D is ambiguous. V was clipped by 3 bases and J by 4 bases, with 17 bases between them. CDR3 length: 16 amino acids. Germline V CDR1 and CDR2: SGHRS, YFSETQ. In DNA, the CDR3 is TGCGCCAGCAGCTCTGGTCCGTCCGGACCTTACAATGAGCAGTTCTTC. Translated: CASSSGPSGPYNEQFF.

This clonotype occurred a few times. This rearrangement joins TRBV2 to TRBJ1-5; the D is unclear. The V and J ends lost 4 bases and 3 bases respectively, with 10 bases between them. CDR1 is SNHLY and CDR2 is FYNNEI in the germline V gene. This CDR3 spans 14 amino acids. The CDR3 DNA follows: TGTGCCAGCAGTGTGACGGACCTCAATCAGCCCCAGCATTTT. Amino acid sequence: CASSVTDLNQPQHF.

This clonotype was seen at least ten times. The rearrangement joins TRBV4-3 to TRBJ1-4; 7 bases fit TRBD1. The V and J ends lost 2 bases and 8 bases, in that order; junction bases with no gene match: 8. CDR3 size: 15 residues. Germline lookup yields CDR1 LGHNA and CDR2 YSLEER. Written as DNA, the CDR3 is TGCGCCAGCAGCCAAACTCTAGACAGGGAGGAAAAACTGTTTTTT. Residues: CASSQTLDREEKLFF.

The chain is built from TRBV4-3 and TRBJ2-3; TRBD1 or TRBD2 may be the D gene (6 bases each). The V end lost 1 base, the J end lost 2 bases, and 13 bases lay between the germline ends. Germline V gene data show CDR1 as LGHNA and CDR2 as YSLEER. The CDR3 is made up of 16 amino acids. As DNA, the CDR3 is TGCGCCAGCAGCCAAGGCGGGACAATGGCCACAGATACGCAGTATTTT. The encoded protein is CASSQGGTMATDTQYF.

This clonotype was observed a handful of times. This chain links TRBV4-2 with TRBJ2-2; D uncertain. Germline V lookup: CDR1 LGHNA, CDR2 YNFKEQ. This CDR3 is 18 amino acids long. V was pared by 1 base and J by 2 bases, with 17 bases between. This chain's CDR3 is CASSQVTALSPNTGELFF. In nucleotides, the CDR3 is TGTGCCAGCAGCCAAGTCACGGCGCTATCCCCAAACACCGGGGAGCTGTTTTTT.

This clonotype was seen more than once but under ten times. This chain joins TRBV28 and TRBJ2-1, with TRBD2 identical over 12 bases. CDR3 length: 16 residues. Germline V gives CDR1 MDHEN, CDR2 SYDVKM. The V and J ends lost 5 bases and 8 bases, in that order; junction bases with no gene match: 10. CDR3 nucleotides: TGTGCCAGCAGTCCTAGCGGGAGGGCCCGGATGGATGAGCAGTTCTTC. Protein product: CASSPSGRARMDEQFF.

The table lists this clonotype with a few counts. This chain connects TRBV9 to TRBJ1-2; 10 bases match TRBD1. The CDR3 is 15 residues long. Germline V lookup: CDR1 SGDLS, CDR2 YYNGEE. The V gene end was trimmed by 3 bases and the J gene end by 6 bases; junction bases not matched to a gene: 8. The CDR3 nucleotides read TGTGCCAGCAGCGGCAGGGACAGGGGATTTAATGGCTACACCTTC. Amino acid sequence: CASSGRDRGFNGYTF.